This T cell receptor (beta chain) was sequenced for a study of CD4 T cells in relation to SARS-CoV-2 and coronaviruses. There are a few counts of this clone. Its antigen is unidentified. Germline assignment: CDR1 SGHDT and CDR2 YYEEEE. The V gene lost 0 bases and the J gene lost 6 bases, with 0 bases spanning the gap. The CDR3 is made up of 11 amino acids. Overall study results and limits: Each donor contributed either pre-pandemic or post-infection samples, not both. In roughly 61% of donors, memory CD4+ clonotypes crossrecognized SARS-CoV-2 and at least one common cold coronavirus spike.

The unexposed donors gave CD4+ T cells in about 2010-2019, prior to COVID-19. Uncultured naive and memory CD4+ T cells supplied DNA for deep TCR-beta sequencing. Repertoires were generated with immunoSEQ multiplex PCR, while TCRdb's copy carries only in-frame clones and drops some. Of under 70,000 clones listed, 86% are singletons. Sequenced: memory CD4+ T cells from PBMCs. This TCR was sampled from a human donor in good health. The chain has TRBV5-6 and TRBJ2-2, with D hard to call. The CDR3 sequence is CASSLAGELFF. The CDR3 DNA reads TGTGCCAGCAGCTTGGCCGGGGAGCTGTTTTTT.